The rows below give T cell receptor beta chains drawn from one sample of a study of shared clonotypes between healthy human individuals. Measured with immunoSEQ multiplex PCR; TCRdb has only the in-frame clones, and not every one. The sample has roughly 2,300,000 clones; 85% to 95% are singletons. Sequenced material: naive CD4+ T cells from PBMCs. The receptor source for this set is a man between 18 and 35 years old in good health. Some clones in this sample may be carry-over from other donors' samples. CDR3s include the opening cysteine and the closing phenylalanine or tryptophan. D genes are given only for firm matches. A clone size is listed for some rows: how often the clone was seen (once, few, many), or a class if it is expanded.

length	D	V	size	J	CDR3	DNA
15	TRBD2	TRBV10-3	.	TRBJ2-2	CAISGLAGPTGELFF	TGTGCCATCAGTGGGCTAGCGGGACCCACCGGGGAGCTGTTTTTT
16	.	TRBV5-5	.	TRBJ1-5	CASSLKPLGSNQPQHF	TGTGCCAGCAGCTTAAAACCGCTGGGTAGCAATCAGCCCCAGCATTTT
12	.	TRBV2	.	TRBJ2-3	CASRRPSDTQYF	TGTGCCAGCAGGCGACCAAGTGATACGCAGTATTTT
14	.	TRBV9	.	TRBJ2-1	CASSVSGSYNEQFF	TGTGCCAGCAGCGTGAGCGGTTCCTACAATGAGCAGTTCTTC
13	TRBD1	TRBV27	.	TRBJ2-7	CASRRQGSYEQYF	TGTGCCAGCAGGCGACAGGGAAGCTACGAGCAGTACTTC
12	.	TRBV29-1	.	TRBJ2-7	CSVRTDFYEQYF	TGCAGCGTCCGGACAGATTTCTACGAGCAGTACTTC
13	.	TRBV11-2	.	TRBJ2-3	CASSFPLRAGQYF	TGTGCCAGCAGCTTCCCCCTACGGGCTGGGCAGTATTTT
17	TRBD1	TRBV5-4	.	TRBJ2-7	CASSLWKGAGGRYEQYF	TGTGCCAGCAGCTTATGGAAGGGGGCAGGGGGTCGGTACGAGCAGTACTTC
17	.	TRBV30	.	TRBJ1-2	CAWRPYREGRNNYGYTF	TGTGCCTGGAGGCCTTACAGGGAAGGTCGAAATAACTATGGCTACACCTTC
13	.	TRBV5-1	once	TRBJ1-1	CASSLSVNTEAFF	TGCGCCAGCAGCTTGTCAGTGAACACTGAAGCTTTCTTT
14	.	TRBV2	.	TRBJ1-2	CASRAQGKGYGYTF	TGTGCCAGCAGGGCTCAGGGGAAAGGATATGGCTACACCTTC
15	.	TRBV10-3	.	TRBJ2-2	CAISVTGPGTGELFF	TGTGCCATCAGTGTGACCGGACCGGGGACCGGGGAGCTGTTTTTT